This TCR beta chain derives from a study of graft-versus-host responses after intestinal transplantation. The overall study: Induction with anti-thymocyte globulin, then tacrolimus and steroids for three to four years, was given to all recipients.

Comment on this clone: Its antigen is undetermined.

Whole-study results and caveats: Declines in HvG clones occurring early post-transplant were associated with peak circulating GvH clone levels. High graft-versus-host to host-versus-graft T cell clonal ratios marked allografts of patients with graft-donor macrochimerism. GvH clones occurred in recipient marrow; some first appeared in ileum or blood.

Sequencing used immunoSEQ multiplex PCR; TCRdb keeps in-frame clones, though not all of them. There are tens of thousands of clones in the sample; approximately 88% occur only once, and roughly 0.62% lies in the top ten. This CDR3 region has 15 residues. V lost 2 bases and J lost 1, with 10 bases in between. Per the germline V gene, CDR1 is MNHEY and CDR2 is SVGAGI. This sequence originates from a human donor who was the organ donor for an intestinal transplant. The specimen was unstimulated CD4+ T cells sorted from spleen or lymph node cells, collected before transplant. The V and J genes are TRBV6-5 and TRBJ2-3; D is possibly TRBD2 (6 bases). CDR3 in DNA: TGTGCCAGCAGTTACGGTTCGGGGGGCACAGATACGCAGTATTTT. Protein: CASSYGSGGTDTQYF.